Listed here is a single TCR beta chain. Its antigen is not yet known. No base quality values were provided; no much bigger clone lies one nucleotide off. CD4+ T cells from unexposed donors were collected before the COVID-19 pandemic (2011-2018). After 10 days of culture, CD4+ T cells were isolated with the EasySep CD4+ T cell isolation kit. As cell numbers permitted, CD4+ T cells from unexposed donors were tested for reactivity to SARS-CoV-2 S and N and to four common cold coronavirus spike pools. Around 1.9 million PBMCs per well were cultured in IMDM with about 5.5% human AB serum and about 10 IU/ml IL-2. Half of the culture medium was replaced with fresh IL-2-containing medium on days 3 and 7. In general, triplicate replicate wells were used for every peptide culture condition. Leukapheresis product for the unexposed donors was purchased commercially. Ficoll-Paque PLUS gradient centrifugation was used to isolate PBMCs from leukapheresis product or whole blood. PBMCs were either cryopreserved at -140 degrees C or used fresh in the expansion assay. The QIAamp Micro DNA Kit was used to extract genomic DNA from the CD4+ T cells.

The library was generated by the immunoSEQ multiplex PCR assay. In the authors' own workflow: During preprocessing, nonproductive sequences were discarded, as were any CDR3s that did not begin with C, did not end with F or W, or were shorter than 7 amino acids. Antigen-specific clonotypes were called with the MANAFEST web app on the basis of expansion relative to the reference and to other culture wells. To be counted as positive, a clone had to show significant expansion compared with the reference culture, at an FDR below 0.05, in 2 of 3 replicate wells. A further requirement for positive clones was significant expansion compared with all other tandem wells, along with an odds ratio above 5. CDR3 homology was quantified as pairwise Levenshtein distance, calculated with the stringdist R package after three terminal residues were trimmed from each end. TCRdb obtained this table from immuneACCESS and retained in-frame rearrangements with V and J assigned. These tables miss some clones; where compared with another copy, unresolved V genes account for less than half of the shortfall, and the remainder is unexplained. V, J and clone size derive from that table, while D and trimming were established from the DNA sequence. Here the sample has fewer than 20,000 clones; 60% to 80% occur a single time. The leading ten clones occupy over 20% of the sample.

From the germline V gene, CDR1 is MNHEY and CDR2 is SVGEGT. The cysteine opens and the phenylalanine closes a CDR3 of 17 amino acids. Only CDR3 DNA remains: 51 bases, in frame from the first base. The junction shows trimming of 4 bases on V and 3 bases on J, and the gene matches do not reach 11 bases of it. The source of the sample is a study of CD4 T cells in relation to SARS-CoV-2 and coronaviruses (dated by TCRdb to 2020 to 2022). For the study in its entirety: In the ViraFEST assay, PBMCs were grown with antigen for about eleven days, and TCR beta CDR3s were then sequenced to identify antigen-specific clonal expansions. An HIV-1 Nef peptide pool or a culture without peptide was used as the negative reference condition. Patient-derived lymphoblastoid cell lines were used to map the HLA restriction of shared crossreactive spike epitopes. Memory CD4+ T cell crossreactivity between SARS-CoV-2 and common cold coronavirus spike proteins was assessed at the TCR clonotype level in the study. The Adaptive Biotechnologies TCR-sequencing kit was used to sequence samples from a few pre-COVID donors and the naive versus memory experiments, whereas other data were Illumina-based. For other donors in the study, expansion assays were sequenced with a different, Illumina-based TCR-beta assay. The paper as a whole reports these results and caveats: Crossreactivity analysis was centred on spike protein, so crossreactivity against other viral proteins was not assessed. Pre-pandemic and post-infection samples were not both contributed by any donor, so tracing of the source of pre-existing responses was limited. Approximately 60% of donors had memory CD4+ clonotypes that crossrecognized SARS-CoV-2 and at least one common cold coronavirus spike. The study was limited by small numbers of patients and tested TCRs. Significantly weaker SARS-CoV-2-driven expansion was shown by crossreactive clones than by monoreactive clones, consistent with antigenic imprinting.

This receptor was identified in a human donor in good health. The sample consisted of CD4+ T cells from PBMCs, cultured in vitro. The receptor chain draws on TRBV6-2 or TRBV6-3 and TRBJ2-2; 7 junctional bases match TRBD1. The CDR3 protein is CASSFPSTGWYTGELFF. The bases read TGTGCCAGCAGTTTTCCCTCGACAGGGTGGTACACCGGGGAGCTGTTTTTT.